The entry below gives a single T cell receptor (beta chain) sequence along with its context. This CDR3 has 16 amino acids. Germline loops: CDR1 SEHNR, CDR2 FQNEAQ (reference sequence). V lost 5 bases, J lost 6 bases, and 10 bases stayed unmatched. This sample was included in a study of blood T cell repertoires in COVID-19. Study background: COVID-19 samples from acute and convalescent phases originated in the United States, Italy and Spain. Sources were T cells, B-cell-depleted T cells, or PBMCs; the material itself was cDNA or gDNA.

In the original processing: Amplification with reference gene primers provided the estimates of nucleated cell counts. Clones were sequenced by immunoSEQ multiplex PCR, and TCRdb holds only the in-frame ones, with some missing. That table gives V, J and clone size, and the DNA gave D and trimming. Found here are roughly 670,000 clones, about 90% of them singletons; the top ten hold about 0.26%. V gene TRBV7-9 combines with J gene TRBJ1-2; 12 positions agree with TRBD1. The sequencing sample was made of peripheral blood. The sequence derives from a woman aged 18-29 years with acute or convalescent COVID-19. CDR3 nucleotides: TGTGCCAGCAGCCCATCCGGGACAGGGGGCGAGGATGGCTACACCTTC. Amino acid sequence: CASSPSGTGGEDGYTF.